This T cell receptor beta chain was obtained from a study of quantifying T cell responses using KT2 cells. Overall study context: cDNA was made from DNase-treated RNA using alpha and beta constant primers. Under optimum conditions, T4 ligation efficiency was estimated at more than 8.5%.

Trimming at V came to 6 bases and at J to 5 bases, leaving 11 bases not matched to a gene. The CDR3 has 15 residues. CDR1 and CDR2 from the germline V gene are MNHEY and SVGEGT. Fixed numbers of PBMC received varying amounts of KT2 cells. Study results and limitations: Even the lowest spike-in, about one KT2 cell per 100,000 PBMC, yielded detectable KT2 sequences.

A remark on this clonotype: Antigen specificity is unknown.

A single-stranded UMI oligo with SP2 sequence was ligated to cDNA 3' ends. First-round PCR used four to five cycles and beta primers RC1.1 and RC1.2 covering TRBC1 and TRBC2. Separate processing of TCR alpha and beta chains began at the second PCR. TCRdb reprocessed the UMI-ligation and nested PCR reads with MiXCR, giving one entry per CDR3 protein. The table shows some 50,000 distinct CDR3 sequences, with 9.5% to 13% occurring only once. This chain connects TRBV6-2 or TRBV6-3 to TRBJ2-7, with 9 bases identical to TRBD2. Sequencing was performed on PBMCs spiked with cells of the T cell clone KT2. This TCR was sampled from a human donor. The CDR3 DNA reads TGTGCCAGCAGCCCTGTGGGACTAGCCAGCGACGAGCAGTACTTC. Encoded protein: CASSPVGLASDEQYF.